This TCR beta chain came from a study of cytomegalovirus exposure and HLA in healthy donors (dated by TCRdb to 2016 to 2017). Some background on the complete study: In an earlier analysis of about 560 of the donors, less than 350 Gb of sequence data and 120 million or so unique TCR beta sequences from roughly 190 million T cells were reported. The study profiled the T cell repertoires of under 850 subjects by immunosequencing and related them to cytomegalovirus serostatus. An earlier analysis of about 620 of the donors applied high-throughput TCR beta sequencing to assess whether each TCR beta V gene segment acted as functional or pseudogenic. Genome-wide SNP genotypes for about three fifths of the roughly 700 donors were used in a later genetic analysis, which treated that subset as a discovery cohort. All discovery cohort repertoires had been generated on a single sequencing platform. An early release covering just under 650 HLA-typed donors comprised approximately 300 gigabases of sequencing data and around 80 million unique TCR sequences. Donor age, sex, ethnicity and CMV serostatus were compiled together with the repertoire data. A later analysis re-examined previously published TCR beta repertoires from around 670 donors and added high-resolution HLA genotyping to investigate patterns of TCR occurrence. Among the roughly 370 genotyped donors, around 81% belonged to the genetic ancestry cluster associated with self-reported Caucasian donors. A separate validation cohort of over a hundred different subjects was used in addition to the roughly 640-subject first cohort. HLA typing included class I and class II loci at four-digit resolution. Typing coverage differed by locus: A, B, C, DRB1 and DQB1 were typed in about 620-630 donors, DQA1 in 500 to 550, DPA1 in 600 to 610, and DPB1 in just under 490. On average, around 240,000 unique TCR beta nucleotide sequences were sequenced per donor among a few hundred genotyped donors of the cohort, with roughly 18% of those sequences being non-productive. The study was designed to test whether signatures of past pathogen exposure could be identified by cataloging public T cell receptors. To predict cytomegalovirus infection status, the study combined high-throughput TCR immunosequencing, statistical association of individual TCRs with disease status, and machine learning. Rather than using new phenotypic data, the later analysis identified candidate immune exposures from TCR beta sequences and from how often those sequences occurred across donors. Roughly 5 DR-DQ haplotypes were treated as single units for association and clustering because of strong linkage in the cohort. Study-level results and caveats: Correlated functional status among segregating V segments might be attributable to linkage disequilibrium, but an unknown experimental factor could not be ruled out. A further reported finding was that TCR beta sequences accurately predicted the HLA-A and HLA-B alleles for most subjects in the first cohort. In a later genetic analysis, fewer N-insertions in productive TCRs were reported among donors in an Asian-associated ancestry cluster than the approximately 710-donor mean. According to a later analysis, parvovirus B19, influenza, CMV and Epstein-Barr virus appeared linked to several top co-occurrence clusters. Immune exposure information for the cohort was limited to CMV serostatus. A later genetic analysis associated a missense DCLRE1C variant with V-gene and J-gene trimming of TCR beta chains, and an independent cohort replicated the association. While some public TCRs were present in many individuals, most TCR sequences turned up only very rarely across donors. The presence/absence analyses assumed that sequencing depth was roughly uniform across donors, and that assumption may not be true. The study gave a list of about 160 TCR beta chains associated with cytomegalovirus. Because counts were too low, some 17 rarely observed V segments, including chromosome 9 orphons, were excluded from the earlier analysis of a few hundred of the donors. In a later analysis, most CMV-associated TCR beta chains were found to appear HLA-restricted, with HLA associations seemingly driven largely by CMV exposure. Only TCR beta chains were sequenced in this cohort, and the absence of alpha or paired-chain data limited detectable features. Because the 87-base-pair reads could not distinguish some IMGT-functional V segments, including TRBV6-2 and TRBV6-3, those segments were excluded. In vitro tests confirmed that a few of the cytomegalovirus-associated TCR beta chains recognize cytomegalovirus antigens. Because HLA typing was missing for some donors at each locus, association tests included only the typed subset. It was suggested by the authors that the approach could potentially be generalized to other disease states and immunological phenotypes. In an earlier analysis of about 600 of the donors, most TCR beta V segments appeared in productive rearrangements about 87% or about 30% of the time, broadly matching IMGT annotations. At a false discovery rate of 0.05, a later analysis linked roughly 17,000 TCR beta sequences to specific HLA alleles. When HLA alleles, especially DR and DQ, strongly co-occurred, TCR associations were difficult to assign to individual alleles. The classifier was reported to diagnose cytomegalovirus status with high specificity and sensitivity in both the original and validation cohorts. According to a later analysis, TCR association rates differed among HLA loci, with DRB1 alleles showing the most associated TCRs and HLA-C alleles showing the fewest. A later analysis found that HLA-associated TCR beta chains were more clonally expanded and had lower generation probabilities than equally common non-associated chains. A cluster of highly shared sequence variants was judged likely to represent a technical artifact of the sequencing pipeline.

The library was generated by the immunoSEQ multiplex PCR assay. For the multiplex PCR, a mixture combining 60 forward primers for TCR Vbeta segments and 13 reverse primers for TCR Jbeta segments was used. The CDR3 region of rearranged TCR beta genes was amplified from genomic DNA by a multiplex PCR assay. On the Illumina HiSeq System, the amplified TCR beta libraries were sequenced as 87-base-pair reads. Per the source publication's procedure: In a later analysis, some 80 million unique TCR beta chains were counted across the roughly 610 repertoires, and approximately 11 million of these chains were shared by at least two donors. Raw reads were error-corrected and collapsed into unique sequences with a nearest-neighbor algorithm that merged closely related sequences to remove PCR and sequencing errors. V, D and J gene segments were assigned by aligning CDR3 sequences to IMGT reference sequences. For a sequence to be retained, a match of at least six nucleotides to both a V gene segment and a J gene segment was required. Rearrangements were called productive when the CDR3 lacked stop codons and stayed in frame with V and J; all others were non-productive. CDR3 was defined by IMGT convention, running from the second conserved V-encoded cysteine to the conserved J-encoded phenylalanine. In an earlier analysis of 587 of the donors, sequences lacking an unambiguous match to a single V gene segment were excluded. An earlier analysis of 587 of the donors classified V segments as functional when productive rearrangements were above 56.7% and as segregating when the standard deviation between donors was above 5%. A statistical classification framework was built for diagnosing cytomegalovirus status from the catalog of TCR beta chain sequences. V and J gene assignment, in a later analysis, came from comparing TCR nucleotide sequences with IMGT/GENE-DB human TR gene sequences. A later analysis assigned CDR3 sequences and most-parsimonious VDJ recombination scenarios with the TCRdist pipeline. In a later analysis, every TCR beta chain was defined by the combination of its CDR3 amino acid sequence and its V-gene family, and reads without a unique V-gene family were dropped. A later analysis removed several hundred highly shared, low-generation-probability nucleotide sequences to deal with suspected cross-contamination and a sequencing artifact. A later analysis calculated a clonal expansion index for each public chain from normalized within-repertoire ranks of inferred template counts. In a later analysis, generation probabilities were computed with a VDJ recombination model fitted to out-of-frame rearrangements, and the resulting probabilities were checked against IGoR. Hypergeometric tests were used in a later analysis to score TCR-TCR, TCR-HLA and TCR-CMV co-occurrence, with a repertoire-size bias correction applied to the TCR pairs. False discovery rates were estimated in a later analysis by permuting HLA or CMV assignments 20 times. In a later analysis, co-occurring TCRs were grouped with DBSCAN, and TCRdist sequence similarity was added when clustering was performed within HLA-allele-positive subsets. For co-occurrence clustering, repertoires with fewer than 30,000 or more than 120,000 public chains were excluded, along with roughly 5 repertoires with anomalous nucleotide sharing. This immuneACCESS table, as held by TCRdb, lists in-frame sequences with V and J called but not all clones. Of the missing ones, under half trace to an unresolved V gene in checked studies; the others have no known cause. The D gene and trimming were derived from the DNA, and the V and J assignments and clone size from that table. The sample contains 140,000 or so clones, approximately 83% of them found a single time. The ten largest clones add up to roughly 1.6% of the sample.

Comment on this clone: Its recognized antigen is unknown. No per-base quality is available; no much larger clone lies one base away.

CDR1 and CDR2 are drawn from the germline V gene: KGHSH, LQKENI. V and J are truncated by 5 bases and 7 bases respectively, leaving an intervening sequence of 17 bases. The CDR3 covers 14 residues, taking in both the cysteine and the phenylalanine. Only the CDR3 part of the read is kept: 42 bases, read in frame from the first base. The cohort comprised 666 healthy bone marrow donors. At the time of sampling, every cohort member was nominally healthy, though immune exposures that went unrecorded were likely present. The donor was CMV seronegative and was included in the group of 352 seronegative cohort members. A peripheral blood sample was collected from each donor, and TCR beta sequencing was performed on peripheral blood mononuclear cells. Genomic DNA was extracted from the blood cell samples with the Qiagen DNeasy Blood Extraction Kit.

Sequenced sample: PBMCs. The chain is encoded by TRBV18 joined to TRBJ1-2; matching of 6 bases hints at TRBD1 as the D gene. The sequence was obtained from a woman in her thirties or forties in good health and CMV-seronegative. The CDR3 is CASSSLSGETGYTF. The DNA is TGTGCCAGCTCATCACTGTCAGGGGAAACTGGCTACACCTTC.